What follows describes a single TCR beta chain. The clone's antigen remains unknown. Per-base qualities were not stored, and no clone one base away is much larger. The data were obtained in a study of shared clonotypes between healthy human individuals (dated by TCRdb to about 2020). For the wider study: The cohort comprised two women and a few men aged 18 to 49 years. Libraries were prepared and TCR repertoires were sequenced by different laboratories using diverse techniques, in order to increase sequencing depth and limit assay-specific biases. To estimate repertoire size and how much clonotypes are shared between individuals, the study performed deep sequencing of blood TCR repertoires from a handful of healthy adults. For each donor, CD4 naive and CD4 memory were each run on three plates, CD8 naive on two plates, and CD8 memory on one plate. Per donor, leukapheresis produced somewhere between about 0.85 and 8.9 billion PBMCs. What the work shows at the level of the full study, not this receptor alone: Sharing across a handful of donors was observed for around 5% of naive CD4, 3.5% of naive CD8, over 2% of memory CD4, and approximately 0.41% of memory CD8 clonotypes. The small number of donors limited the genetic and exposure-history diversity represented. Rarefaction of sorted-subset datasets indicated incomplete sequencing despite the large sequencing depth. Naive subsets generally had larger estimated clonotype richness than memory subsets. Pairwise subsampling led to the expectation that sequencing depth would affect the degree of clonotype sharing among donors. Only blood was sampled, and tissue TCR repertoires likely differ from those in blood. Clonotypes shared by all four sorted-subset donors showed higher generation probabilities than non-shared clonotypes.

The donors were healthy, HIV-negative adults with no recently reported acute infections or vaccinations. All donors were Caucasian adults living in Nashville, Tennessee, USA. Magnetic negative selection was used to enrich CD4+ T cells, after which naive cells were positively selected on CD45RA and the negative fraction became the memory subset. After blood collection by leukapheresis, PBMCs were isolated using Ficoll-Histopaque density gradient centrifugation and then cryopreserved in the vapor phase of liquid nitrogen. Analytical flow cytometry was used to check the purity and quantity of every magnetically sorted T cell population. Genomic DNA was isolated from each sorted fraction and quantified by UV absorbance on a Nanodrop 2000c. Using the deep immunoSEQ assay, multiplex PCR amplified TCR CDR3 regions from genomic DNA. For each cell subset, the extracted genomic DNA was distributed evenly across all wells of several immunoSEQ 96-well plates, and each plate served as one replicate. Each replicate PCR for sorted subsets received about 200 ng genomic DNA, equal to about 30,000 T cell genomes. The purified libraries were quantified using a Qubit 3.0 fluorometer, sized with a Bioanalyzer 2100, and then quantified again using the KAPA Library Quantification kit. Each immunoSEQ 96-well plate was sequenced on its own single-read 150-cycle Illumina NextSeq 550 flow cell. The study's own analysis went as follows. The immunoSEQ output contained only junctional sequences without quality scores, so filtering could not match that applied to full-length reads. To assign V/J genes and CDR3, sequences were annotated using PyIR, a Python wrapper for IgBLAST v1.9, with IMGT germline references. Reads with weak V/J assignments (E-value above 1e-6), missing CDR3, stop codons, out-of-frame junctions, or ambiguous translated residues were removed. V3J clonotypes were defined as sequences sharing an identical inferred V gene, J gene, and CDR3 amino acid sequence. To compute the percentage overlap between repertoires, the number of shared unique clonotypes was divided by the size of the smaller repertoire. RTK rarefaction, the Chao1 estimator, and Recon v2.1 estimates of unobserved clonotypes were used to assess repertoire richness. Generation probabilities for all TCRbeta clonotypes obtained by the gDNA method from four donors were computed using OLGA. TCRdb stores this immuneACCESS table with in-frame sequences only. Part of the clones is absent; in the studies checked, under half of the shortfall reflects unresolved V genes, and no reason is known for the rest. For V, J and clone size, that table is used; D and trimming come from the DNA. The sample table records fewer than 1.8 million clones; approximately 98.5% of these occur just once. In total, the top ten clones hold around 0.33% of the sample.

V gives up 1 base and J gives up 0 bases, and the segment between their germline ends measures 7 bases. In the germline V gene, CDR1 corresponds to SGHDN and CDR2 to FVKESK. The CDR3 starts with the cysteine, ends with the phenylalanine, and has 15 residues. Just CDR3 DNA is preserved here, 45 bases in frame from base 1. The sequencing input was naive CD4+ T cells sorted from blood. The intended sense of this specimen's cell subset or site label: CD45RA+ positively selected. This sequence uses TRBV14 and TRBJ2-4; the D gene is perhaps TRBD2, on 5 matching bases. This sequence originates from a man aged 25-40 years in good health. CDR3 protein: CASSQAEGAKNIQYF. The sequenced DNA is TGTGCCAGCAGCCAAGCTGAGGGAGCCAAAAACATTCAGTACTTC.